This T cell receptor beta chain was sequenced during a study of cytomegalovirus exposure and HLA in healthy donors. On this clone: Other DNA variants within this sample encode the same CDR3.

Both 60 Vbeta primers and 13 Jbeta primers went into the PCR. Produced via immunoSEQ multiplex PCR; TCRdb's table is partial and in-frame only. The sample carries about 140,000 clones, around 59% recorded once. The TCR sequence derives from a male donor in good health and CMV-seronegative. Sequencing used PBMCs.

CDR3 coding DNA: TGTGCCAGCAGCGTAGGGGGCGGGGGGGCTGGGGAGACCCAGTACTTC. Residues: CASSVGGGGAGETQYF. The rearrangement joins TRBV9 to TRBJ2-5; 9 bases align to TRBD2. The V gene end was trimmed by 0 bases and the J gene end by 5 bases; junction bases not matched to a gene: 8. The germline V gene encodes CDR1 SGDLS and CDR2 YYNGEE. The CDR3 has 16 amino acids.